These 32 T cell receptor beta chains came from one sample sequenced in a study of T cell repertoires in aging, cancer and after chemotherapy. The template was genomic DNA from peripheral blood, not RNA. Rearranged V-D-J TRB sequences were amplified with a mixed TRB-A/B primer pool. Each CDR3 protein gets one entry after TCRdb re-called the multiplex PCR reads with MiXCR. Of under 10,000 distinct CDR3 sequences detected, around a third appear once; the ten largest clones hold approximately 3.5%. The sequenced sample consisted of blood. The source of these receptors is a human donor in good health.

This clonotype was picked up one time. The chain carries TRBV6-5 and TRBJ1-5; D is uncertain. Trimming removed 0 bases from V and 6 bases from J, with 6 bases in between. Per the germline V gene, CDR1 is MNHEY and CDR2 is SVGAGI. The CDR3 runs to 13 residues. Here the CDR3 DNA reads TGTGCCAGCAGTTACTCGTCCGGTCAGCCCCAGCATTTT. Encoded protein: CASSYSSGQPQHF.

This clonotype has a handful of counts. The CDR3 here is CASSPLDRGANTEAFF. CDR3 DNA sequence: TGTGCCAGCTCACCTTTGGACAGGGGTGCCAACACTGAAGCTTTCTTT. V is TRBV18 and J is TRBJ1-1, with 9 nucleotides matching TRBD1. This CDR3 has 16 amino acids. Germline trimming cut 3 bases from V and 2 bases from J; bases unmatched to any gene: 7. Germline CDR1 is KGHSH and CDR2 is LQKENI.

As concerns this clonotype: Germline is not matched at one junction end, which may reflect a read error. V gene TRBV5-3 combines with J gene TRBJ2-6; D is undetermined. TRBV5-3 is an ORF for which the function is uncertain. This CDR3 has 14 amino acids. In DNA form, the CDR3 reads TGCGCCAGCAGCTTGATATCTGGGGCCAACGTCCTGACTTTC. This encodes CASSLISGANVLTF.

This clonotype turned up a few times. The chain recombines TRBV12-3 or TRBV12-4 with TRBJ1-5; D ambiguous. The germline V and J ends were trimmed by 7 bases and 7 bases, with 17 bases remaining between them. The CDR3 runs to 14 residues. CDR3 sequence reads: CASTRAGWEQPQHF. In DNA, the CDR3 is TGTGCCAGCACTCGGGCAGGTTGGGAGCAGCCCCAGCATTTT.

The chain uses TRBV19 and TRBJ2-4, with D unresolved. There are 13 residues in the CDR3. The V end was cut by 6 bases, the J end by 1 base, with 7 bases between. The germline V gene has CDR1 LNHDA and CDR2 SQIVND (reference sequence). CDR3 residues: CASREAAKNIQYF. CDR3 nucleotides: TGTGCCAGTAGAGAGGCGGCCAAAAACATTCAGTACTTC.

This clonotype was observed a few times. The chain carries TRBV19 and TRBJ2-5; TRBD2 agrees at 12 bases. Germline V gene data show CDR1 as LNHDA and CDR2 as SQIVND (reference sequence). After removal of 5 bases from V and 1 base from J, the junction contained 5 bases not matched to a gene. This CDR3 is 16 amino acids long. CDR3 DNA sequence: TGTGCCAGTAGTCTTACTAGCGGGGGGACCCAAGAGACCCAGTACTTC. It is translated as CASSLTSGGTQETQYF.

This chain joins TRBV4-1 and TRBJ2-5; D is undetermined. CDR3 length equals 13 residues. Germline CDR1 and CDR2: MGHRA and YSYEKL. The V and J ends lost 2 bases and 2 bases respectively, with 6 bases between them. As DNA, the CDR3 is TGCGCCAGCAGCCAATTTCAGCAAGAGACCCAGTACTTC. Translating gives CASSQFQQETQYF.

Concerning this clonotype itself: One end of the junction is discordant with germline, which a read error may explain. CDR3 amino acids: CASSLVRELNEQFF. In nucleotides, the CDR3 is TGCGCCAGCAGCTTGGTCCGGGAGCTCAATGAGCAGTTCTTC. The V and J genes are TRBV5-5 and TRBJ2-1; D might be TRBD2 (6 bases). This CDR3 has 14 amino acids. Germline values: CDR1 SGHKS, CDR2 YYEKEE (reference sequence).

This clonotype occurred once. The gene calls are TRBV24-1 and TRBJ2-2; 8 bases match TRBD1. The V and J ends lost 9 bases and 5 bases, in that order; junction bases with no gene match: 10. This CDR3 has 15 amino acids. Germline V lookup: CDR1 KGHDR, CDR2 SFDVKD. As DNA, the CDR3 is TGTGCCACCGGGAGGACAGGGACGGGGACCGGGGAGCTGTTTTTT. Protein product: CATGRTGTGTGELFF.

The chain recombines TRBV10-3 with TRBJ2-3, with a possible D match to TRBD1 (5 bases). CDR3 length: 14 residues. V lost 4 bases, J lost 5 bases, and 13 bases lay in between. Germline assignment: CDR1 ENHRY and CDR2 SYGVKD. The CDR3 protein is CAISGFGAGDTQYF. Written as DNA, the CDR3 is TGTGCCATCAGTGGGTTTGGGGCAGGAGATACGCAGTATTTT.

V and J are TRBV27 and TRBJ1-5; D gene ambiguous. V gave up 5 bases and J gave up 7 bases, with 18 bases separating them. CDR3 length: 15 residues. Germline assignment: CDR1 MNHEY and CDR2 SMNVEV (reference sequence). The CDR3 sequence: CASSEGPGSDQPQHF. CDR3 coding DNA: TGTGCCAGCAGTGAAGGGCCCGGGTCGGACCAGCCCCAGCATTTT.

The gene calls are TRBV7-2 and TRBJ2-7; the match to TRBD1 covers 8 bases. Germline V gene data show CDR1 as SGHTA and CDR2 as FQGNSA. The CDR3 sequence is 13 residues long. Trimming at V came to 5 bases and at J to 6 bases, leaving 6 bases not matched to a gene. Written as DNA, the CDR3 is TGTGCCAGCAGCCCTACAGGGGGAGGCGAGCAGTACTTC. Protein product: CASSPTGGGEQYF.

This chain uses TRBV15 with TRBJ1-1; 7 nucleotides align to TRBD1. With 1 base clipped from V and 5 bases from J, the junction kept 7 bases outside the gene matches. CDR1 is LNHNV, CDR2 YYDKDF, per germline (reference sequence). The CDR3 length is 15 residues. For the CDR3, the DNA is TGTGCCACCAGCAGAGTTGACAGGGCTGGGACTGAAGCTTTCTTT. As protein: CATSRVDRAGTEAFF.

V is TRBV20-1 and J is TRBJ2-2, with TRBD1 matching 7 bases. CDR3 length equals 17 residues. Looked up from germline, CDR1 is DFQATT and CDR2 is SNEGSKA (reference sequence). V dropped 0 bases and J dropped 0; count of bases not matched to a gene: 7. CDR3 sequence: CSARDLRGQTNTGELFF. CDR3 bases: TGCAGTGCTAGAGATTTGAGGGGGCAAACGAACACCGGGGAGCTGTTTTTT.

This chain joins TRBV13 and TRBJ1-4; maybe TRBD1 (6 bases). V gave up 3 bases and J gave up 7 bases, with 12 bases separating them. The germline V gene encodes CDR1 PRHDT and CDR2 FYEKMQ (reference sequence). CDR3 size: 14 residues. The CDR3 DNA reads as TGTGCCAGCAGCTTTGGGACATTAAGTGAAAAACTGTTTTTT. Translating it yields CASSFGTLSEKLFF.

In this sample, this clonotype turned up once. The chain uses TRBV7-9 and TRBJ2-2; D possibly corresponds to TRBD2 (5 bases). There are 14 residues in the CDR3. CDR1 and CDR2 (germline): SEHNR, FQNEAQ (reference sequence). V lost 6 bases, J lost 0 bases, and 8 bases lay in between. The DNA for the CDR3 is TGTGCCAGCAGGCAACTAGCGAACACCGGGGAGCTGTTTTTT. Residues: CASRQLANTGELFF.

For this clonotype: This CDR3 fails to terminate in the conserved phenylalanine or tryptophan, so it likely reflects a read error. The V call is TRBV7-2, the J call TRBJ1-3; the D gene is possibly TRBD1 (6 bases). Germline loops: CDR1 SGHTA, CDR2 FQGNSA. CDR3 length: 16 residues. CDR3 bases: TGTGCCAGCAGCCTAGCCCTGGGGGCCTCTGGAAACACCATATATTTA. Its protein is CASSLALGASGNTIYL.

The rearrangement joins TRBV4-3 to TRBJ2-4; D tentatively fits TRBD1 or TRBD2 (6 bases each). Germline values: CDR1 LGHNA, CDR2 YSLEER. The V gene lost 7 bases and the J gene lost 8 bases, with 9 bases spanning the gap. CDR3 size: 11 residues. CDR3 protein: CASKGGDIQYF. The DNA for the CDR3 is TGCGCCAGCAAGGGGGGAGACATTCAGTACTTC.

The chain combines TRBV6-4 with TRBJ2-3; TRBD1 or TRBD2 may be the D gene (5 bases each). Germline lookup yields CDR1 MRHNA and CDR2 SNTAGT. The CDR3 is 14 amino acids. Between the trimmed V and J ends, which lost 0 bases and 1 base, there was a span of 5 bases. The CDR3 nucleotides are TGTGCCAGCAGTGACTCGGGGGGCACAGATACGCAGTATTTT. It encodes CASSDSGGTDTQYF.

The chain joins TRBV7-2 to TRBJ2-3, with 11 bases lining up with TRBD1. This CDR3 is 15 amino acids long. V was clipped by 0 bases and J by 4 bases; unmatched bases: 0. Germline loops: CDR1 SGHTA, CDR2 FQGNSA. CDR3 amino acids: CASSLAGQGADTQYF. CDR3 bases: TGTGCCAGCAGCTTAGCGGGACAGGGGGCAGATACGCAGTATTTT.

The rearrangement joins TRBV6-6 to TRBJ2-7, with 7 bases lining up with TRBD1. The CDR3 runs to 15 residues. In germline, CDR1 is MNHNY, CDR2 SVGAGI (reference sequence). The V gene end was trimmed by 0 bases and the J gene end by 2 bases; junction bases not matched to a gene: 4. CDR3: CASSYSRDSTYEQYF. The CDR3 region has the DNA TGTGCCAGCAGTTACTCTCGGGACAGCACCTACGAGCAGTACTTC.

About this clonotype: Given a much more abundant clone one base away, this may be a read error. The chain combines TRBV19 with TRBJ1-1; no clear D. Germline CDR1 and CDR2: LNHDA and SQIVND (reference sequence). The CDR3 is 13 amino acids. The CDR3 is CAISIARNTEAFF. CDR3 nucleotides: TGTGCCATTAGTATAGCCCGTAACACTGAAGCTTTCTTT.

The V gene is TRBV28, the J gene TRBJ1-3; TRBD1 might be the D (6 bases). Germline V gene lookup returns CDR1 MDHEN and CDR2 SYDVKM. V was clipped by 2 bases and J by 3 bases, with 17 bases between them. CDR3 length: 17 amino acids. Written as DNA, the CDR3 is TGTGCCAGCAGTTTAGCAAGTGAGGGGGTTTATGGAAACACCATATATTTT. This encodes CASSLASEGVYGNTIYF.

This clonotype was detected only a few times. V and J are TRBV6-5 and TRBJ1-3; D is undetermined. The length of the CDR3 is 11 residues. V was shortened by 5 bases and J by 4 bases, with 3 bases between the two germline ends. Germline CDR1 MNHEY, CDR2 SVGAGI. This CDR3 is CASSRGNTIYF. For the CDR3, the DNA is TGTGCCAGCAGTCGGGGAAACACCATATATTTT.

The chain carries TRBV5-5 and TRBJ1-6; 10 nucleotides line up with TRBD1. Germline CDR1 is SGHKS and CDR2 is YYEKEE (reference sequence). This CDR3 contains 15 residues. Trimming cost V 4 bases and J 7 bases; bases outside gene matches: 5. The CDR3 loop reads CASSPPGQGNSPLHF. The DNA of the CDR3 is TGTGCCAGCAGCCCGCCGGGACAGGGGAATTCACCCCTCCACTTT.

The sample holds a few counts of this clonotype. The V call is TRBV24-1, the J call TRBJ2-7; D is undetermined. Per germline, CDR1 KGHDR and CDR2 SFDVKD. Trimming pared 5 bases from V and 2 bases from J, leaving 15 bases between. There are 15 residues in the CDR3. The CDR3 region is CATSVSRPGTYEQYF. CDR3 sequence (DNA): TGTGCCACCAGTGTAAGCAGACCAGGAACCTACGAGCAGTACTTC.

The rearrangement uses TRBV7-9 and TRBJ2-7, with 7 bases lining up with TRBD1. This CDR3 comprises 13 residues. The V and J ends lost 1 base and 7 bases, in that order; junction bases with no gene match: 4. CDR1 is SEHNR, CDR2 FQNEAQ, per germline (reference sequence). The CDR3 DNA follows: TGTGCCAGCAGCTTAGGACAGGGAAGGGAGCAGTACTTC. Translation gives CASSLGQGREQYF.

The chain has TRBV6-6 and TRBJ1-2; no firm D call. Germline lookup yields CDR1 MNHNY and CDR2 SVGAGI (reference sequence). The CDR3 extends over 13 amino acids. Between the trimmed V and J ends, which lost 4 bases and 4 bases, there was a span of 10 bases. CDR3 DNA sequence: TGTGCCAGCAGTTGGACTGCGATCTATGGCTACACCTTC. Translation: CASSWTAIYGYTF.

This clonotype was observed a handful of times. The chain couples TRBV20-1 to TRBJ2-3; 7 positions agree with TRBD2. The V segment lost 5 bases and the J segment 6 bases; nucleotides outside the gene matches: 23. The length of the CDR3 is 18 residues. The germline gives CDR1 DFQATT, CDR2 SNEGSKA (reference sequence). The CDR3 protein is CSAFDGSGYYGDGDTQYF. For the CDR3, the DNA is TGCAGTGCTTTCGATGGTAGCGGGTACTACGGGGATGGGGATACGCAGTATTTT.

Remarks on this clonotype: Given a much more abundant clone one base away, this may be a read error. The rearrangement joins TRBV10-1 to TRBJ2-7; D is perhaps TRBD1 (5 bases). The V end lost 7 bases, the J end lost 7 bases, and 14 bases lay between the germline ends. Germline V CDR1 and CDR2: WNHNN, SYGVQD (reference sequence). The CDR3 is 12 residues long. CDR3 DNA: TGCGCCAGCAAACCCGACAGCCGAGAGCAGTACGTC. It codes for CASKPDSREQYV.

The rearrangement uses TRBV7-3 and TRBJ2-5; D unclear. Trimming stripped 5 bases from V and 4 bases from J, with 11 bases between. This CDR3 region has 13 residues. Germline CDR1 SGHTA, CDR2 FQGTGA. The CDR3 bases are TGTGCCAGCAGCAACAATTGGGGAGAGACCCAGTACTTC. It yields the protein CASSNNWGETQYF.

This clonotype has more than one count but fewer than ten. The chain links TRBV12-3 or TRBV12-4 to TRBJ2-5, with a possible D match to TRBD1 (6 bases). Trimming cost V 3 bases and J 3 bases, with 8 bases left between them. The CDR3 sequence is 13 residues long. Here the CDR3 reads CASSLYREETQYF. In DNA, the CDR3 is TGTGCCAGCAGTTTGTACAGGGAAGAGACCCAGTACTTC.